This paragraph covers one T cell receptor beta chain sequence. The sample comes from a study of blood T cell repertoires in COVID-19. Study-level information: The study drew acute and convalescent COVID-19 samples from the United States, Italy and Spain. T cells, B-cell-depleted T cells, or PBMCs provided the cDNA or gDNA that served as material.

Assay used: immunoSEQ multiplex PCR; TCRdb lists only in-frame clones, some missing. This sample yields around 100,000 clones, of which approximately 90% are seen a single time; approximately 5.1% belongs to the top ten. This CDR3 is 15 amino acids long. Trimming at V came to 4 bases and at J to 4 bases, leaving 3 bases not matched to a gene. The germline CDR1 and CDR2 sequences are KGHSH and LQKENI. The specimen was peripheral blood. The receptor comes from a man aged 45-65 years with acute or convalescent COVID-19. This chain joins TRBV18 and TRBJ2-1; TRBD2 matches 11 bases. The CDR3 loop reads CASSLAGGNYNEQFF. The CDR3 DNA sequence: TGTGCCAGCTCACTAGCGGGAGGGAATTACAATGAGCAGTTCTTC.